Listed below are T cell receptor beta chains from one sample, sequenced in a study of human T cells and chemical hapten exposure. TCRdb independently ran MiXCR on the RACE reads; one entry per CDR3 protein. The sample carries more than 300,000 distinct CDR3 sequences, 5% to 6.5% recorded once. The specimen was whole blood, collected in connection with sensitization to the hapten diphenylcyclopropenone (DPC). Receptors originate from a woman in her forties or fifties with alopecia areata. Some clones in this sample may be carry-over from other donors' samples. CDR3s include the opening cysteine and the closing phenylalanine or tryptophan. Fields, in order: J gene, V gene, CDR3 length, D gene, clone size, CDR3 protein, CDR3 DNA. A D gene is named only where the DNA matches it firmly. The size entry is marked missing in some rows and otherwise reads once, few, many or a size class.

J: TRBJ2-3
V: TRBV9
length: 16
D: -
size: many
CDR3: CASSVSGASITDTQYF
DNA: TGTGCCAGCAGCGTATCCGGCGCCTCGATCACAGATACGCAGTATTTT

J: TRBJ1-2
V: TRBV7-9
length: 14
D: -
size: -
CDR3: CASSSVTRDYGYTF
DNA: TGTGCCAGCAGCTCCGTGACCAGGGACTATGGCTACACCTTC

J: TRBJ2-7
V: TRBV10-3
length: 13
D: -
size: many
CDR3: CAISPTGAYEQYF
DNA: TGTGCCATCAGCCCGACAGGTGCCTACGAGCAGTACTTC

J: TRBJ2-3
V: TRBV7-2
length: 17
D: TRBD2
size: few
CDR3: CASSLIAGGRSTDTQYF
DNA: TGTGCCAGCAGCTTAATAGCGGGGGGGAGGAGCACAGATACGCAGTATTTT

J: TRBJ2-3
V: TRBV20-1
length: 16
D: TRBD2
size: few
CDR3: CSARNFLAGAGDTQYF
DNA: TGCAGTGCTAGAAACTTTTTAGCGGGAGCAGGAGATACGCAGTATTTT

J: TRBJ1-5
V: TRBV24-1
length: 11
D: -
size: -
CDR3: CATSENQPQHF
DNA: TGTGCCACCAGTGAGAATCAGCCCCAGCATTTT

J: TRBJ1-6
V: TRBV11-2
length: 15
D: TRBD1
size: many
CDR3: CASSSGQGNNSPLHF
DNA: TGTGCCAGCAGCTCCGGACAGGGCAATAATTCACCCCTCCACTTT

J: TRBJ2-7
V: TRBV29-1
length: 11
D: TRBD1
size: -
CDR3: CSVGQGGEQYF
DNA: TGCAGCGTGGGACAGGGGGGGGAGCAGTACTTC

J: TRBJ2-1
V: TRBV7-2
length: 15
D: -
size: few
CDR3: CASSPRGPVYNEQFF
DNA: TGTGCCAGCAGTCCGCGGGGGCCAGTATACAATGAGCAGTTCTTC

J: TRBJ2-4
V: TRBV20-1
length: 12
D: -
size: few
CDR3: CSATGTTNIQYF
DNA: TGCAGTGCCACCGGGACCACAAACATTCAGTACTTC

J: TRBJ1-1
V: TRBV29-1
length: 12
D: -
size: few
CDR3: CSAMPMNTEAFF
DNA: TGCAGCGCCATGCCGATGAACACTGAAGCTTTCTTT

J: TRBJ2-3
V: TRBV6-6
length: 15
D: -
size: many
CDR3: CASHREGLGPDTQYF
DNA: TGTGCCAGCCATAGGGAAGGGTTGGGCCCAGATACGCAGTATTTT

J: TRBJ1-4
V: TRBV7-6
length: 17
D: TRBD1
size: -
CDR3: CASSSLIQGARDEKLFF
DNA: TGTGCCAGCAGCTCACTCATACAGGGGGCAAGGGATGAAAAACTGTTTTTT

J: TRBJ2-7
V: TRBV4-2
length: 16
D: -
size: few
CDR3: CASSQDSRTPAGEQYF
DNA: TGTGCCAGCAGCCAAGATAGTCGGACACCGGCGGGAGAGCAGTACTTC

J: TRBJ2-1
V: TRBV28
length: 14
D: TRBD1
size: few
CDR3: CASEGQGIYNEQFF
DNA: TGTGCCAGCGAGGGACAGGGTATCTACAATGAGCAGTTCTTC

J: TRBJ2-2
V: TRBV5-6
length: 16
D: TRBD2
size: few
CDR3: CASSAPGTSSTGELFF
DNA: TGTGCCAGCAGCGCCCCCGGGACTAGTAGCACCGGGGAGCTGTTTTTT

J: TRBJ2-7
V: TRBV4-1
length: 13
D: -
size: few
CDR3: CASSHTGSQEQYF
DNA: TGCGCCAGCAGCCACACAGGGAGCCAGGAGCAGTACTTC

J: TRBJ2-7
V: TRBV28
length: 16
D: -
size: few
CDR3: CASTVYSASLIYEQYF
DNA: TGTGCCAGCACAGTTTACTCAGCATCCTTGATCTACGAGCAGTACTTC

J: TRBJ1-5
V: TRBV4-2
length: 15
D: TRBD1
size: many
CDR3: CASSPRDRDNQPQHF
DNA: TGTGCCAGCAGCCCCCGGGACAGGGACAATCAGCCCCAGCATTTT

J: TRBJ1-5
V: TRBV9
length: 15
D: -
size: many
CDR3: CASSKGRNSNQPQHF
DNA: TGTGCCAGCAGTAAAGGACGGAACAGCAATCAGCCCCAGCATTTT

J: TRBJ1-5
V: TRBV7-2
length: 13
D: -
size: many
CDR3: CASSTRGNQPQHF
DNA: TGTGCCAGCAGCACCCGCGGCAATCAGCCCCAGCATTTT

J: TRBJ2-1
V: TRBV7-9
length: 12
D: -
size: -
CDR3: CASSFEYNEQFF
DNA: TGTGCCAGCAGCTTTGAATACAATGAGCAGTTCTTC

J: TRBJ1-4
V: TRBV16
length: 15
D: -
size: many
CDR3: CASSQSSSVGEKLFF
DNA: TGTGCCAGCAGCCAATCATCCAGCGTCGGTGAAAAACTGTTTTTT

J: TRBJ1-1
V: TRBV11-1
length: 18
D: TRBD1
size: few
CDR3: CASSLRDSLLKPSTEAFF
DNA: TGTGCCAGCAGCTTGAGGGACAGCCTATTAAAGCCATCAACTGAAGCTTTCTTT

J: TRBJ1-2
V: TRBV7-2
length: 15
D: -
size: few
CDR3: CASSQVGGTNYGYTF
DNA: TGTGCCAGCAGTCAAGTAGGGGGTACTAACTATGGCTACACCTTC

J: TRBJ2-3
V: TRBV12-3/TRBV12-4
length: 15
D: -
size: many
CDR3: CASSLVARLTDTQYF
DNA: TGTGCCAGCAGTTTAGTGGCCAGACTCACAGATACGCAGTATTTT

J: TRBJ2-7
V: TRBV4-2
length: 13
D: -
size: few
CDR3: CASSQDPLYEQYF
DNA: TGTGCCAGCAGCCAAGACCCCCTCTACGAGCAGTACTTC

J: TRBJ2-7
V: TRBV20-1
length: 16
D: -
size: many
CDR3: CSARSGQSLTDYEQYF
DNA: TGCAGTGCTAGATCAGGACAGTCATTAACCGACTACGAGCAGTACTTC

J: TRBJ2-7
V: TRBV25-1
length: 14
D: TRBD2
size: -
CDR3: CASSELAELYEQYF
DNA: TGTGCCAGCAGTGAACTAGCGGAGCTCTACGAGCAGTACTTC

J: TRBJ1-1
V: TRBV6-1
length: 14
D: -
size: many
CDR3: CASSEKGSQGQAFF
DNA: TGTGCCAGCAGTGAAAAAGGGTCACAGGGCCAAGCTTTCTTT

J: TRBJ1-2
V: TRBV12-3/TRBV12-4
length: 12
D: -
size: many
CDR3: CASTSANYGYTF
DNA: TGTGCCAGCACCTCAGCTAACTATGGCTACACCTTC

J: TRBJ1-5
V: TRBV7-2
length: 15
D: -
size: -
CDR3: CASSLYWGSNQPQHF
DNA: TGTGCCAGCAGCTTATATTGGGGTAGCAATCAGCCCCAGCATTTT

J: TRBJ2-7
V: TRBV20-1
length: 14
D: -
size: few
CDR3: CSANPLASSYEQYF
DNA: TGCAGTGCGAATCCCCTAGCGTCCTCCTACGAGCAGTACTTC

J: TRBJ2-3
V: TRBV13
length: 17
D: TRBD2
size: few
CDR3: CASTWGTSGGQGDTQYF
DNA: TGTGCCAGCACATGGGGGACTAGCGGGGGACAAGGAGATACGCAGTATTTT

J: TRBJ2-3
V: TRBV27
length: 12
D: TRBD1
size: many
CDR3: CASSPTGLAQYF
DNA: TGTGCCAGCAGCCCGACAGGGTTGGCGCAGTATTTT

J: TRBJ1-1
V: TRBV3-1
length: 16
D: -
size: many
CDR3: CASSHTLMAGHTEAFF
DNA: TGTGCCAGCAGCCACACGCTAATGGCAGGGCACACTGAAGCTTTCTTT

J: TRBJ1-2
V: TRBV12-3/TRBV12-4
length: 15
D: TRBD1
size: many
CDR3: CASRPRDRGLGGYTF
DNA: TGTGCCAGCAGACCCCGGGACAGGGGGCTCGGGGGCTACACCTTC

J: TRBJ2-4
V: TRBV13
length: 13
D: -
size: many
CDR3: CASSSVAKNIQYF
DNA: TGTGCCAGCAGCTCAGTAGCCAAAAACATTCAGTACTTC

J: TRBJ2-6
V: TRBV28
length: 13
D: -
size: many
CDR3: CATQTSGANVLTF
DNA: TGTGCCACCCAAACCTCTGGGGCCAACGTCCTGACTTTC

J: TRBJ2-7
V: TRBV12-3/TRBV12-4
length: 15
D: TRBD1
size: -
CDR3: CASSTLGQGSIEQYF
DNA: TGTGCCAGCAGTACCTTAGGACAGGGAAGTATAGAGCAGTACTTC

J: TRBJ1-1
V: TRBV7-9
length: 12
D: -
size: few
CDR3: CASSSQGFEAFF
DNA: TGTGCCAGCAGCTCGCAGGGCTTTGAAGCTTTCTTT

J: TRBJ2-3
V: TRBV7-8
length: 16
D: TRBD1
size: many
CDR3: CASSRDRASSTDTQYF
DNA: TGTGCCAGCAGCCGCGACAGGGCTTCTAGCACAGATACGCAGTATTTT

J: TRBJ1-2
V: TRBV5-6
length: 12
D: -
size: -
CDR3: CASSWAQNGYTF
DNA: TGTGCCAGCAGCTGGGCCCAGAACGGCTACACCTTC

J: TRBJ2-5
V: TRBV24-1
length: 17
D: TRBD2
size: few
CDR3: CATSDPTSGGTQETQYF
DNA: TGTGCCACCAGTGATCCGACTAGCGGGGGAACCCAAGAGACCCAGTACTTC

J: TRBJ1-5
V: TRBV2
length: 15
D: -
size: few
CDR3: CASSETGATIEPQHF
DNA: TGTGCCAGCAGTGAAACGGGGGCTACCATAGAGCCCCAGCATTTT

J: TRBJ2-1
V: TRBV12-5
length: 12
D: -
size: many
CDR3: CATSWGYNEQFF
DNA: TGTGCTACCTCCTGGGGTTACAATGAGCAGTTCTTC

J: TRBJ2-2
V: TRBV12-3/TRBV12-4
length: 15
D: -
size: few
CDR3: CASSFRQEGTGELFF
DNA: TGTGCCAGCAGTTTCCGACAGGAAGGCACCGGGGAGCTGTTTTTT

J: TRBJ1-6
V: TRBV7-8
length: 15
D: -
size: many
CDR3: CASSYAQASNSPLHF
DNA: TGTGCCAGCAGCTACGCCCAGGCTTCAAATTCACCCCTCCACTTT

J: TRBJ2-5
V: TRBV25-1
length: 12
D: -
size: many
CDR3: CASRARKETQYF
DNA: TGTGCCAGCAGGGCTAGGAAAGAGACCCAGTACTTC

J: TRBJ2-7
V: TRBV20-1
length: 14
D: TRBD2
size: -
CDR3: CSAFLAGVNHEQYF
DNA: TGCAGTGCTTTTCTAGCGGGAGTTAACCACGAGCAGTACTTC

J: TRBJ1-2
V: TRBV12-5
length: 13
D: TRBD1
size: many
CDR3: CASGLRTGPGYTF
DNA: TGTGCTAGTGGTTTGCGGACAGGGCCTGGCTACACCTTC

J: TRBJ1-5
V: TRBV7-9
length: 17
D: -
size: many
CDR3: CASSLPAGGRTNQPQHF
DNA: TGTGCCAGCAGCCTCCCCGCGGGCGGGAGGACCAATCAGCCCCAGCATTTT